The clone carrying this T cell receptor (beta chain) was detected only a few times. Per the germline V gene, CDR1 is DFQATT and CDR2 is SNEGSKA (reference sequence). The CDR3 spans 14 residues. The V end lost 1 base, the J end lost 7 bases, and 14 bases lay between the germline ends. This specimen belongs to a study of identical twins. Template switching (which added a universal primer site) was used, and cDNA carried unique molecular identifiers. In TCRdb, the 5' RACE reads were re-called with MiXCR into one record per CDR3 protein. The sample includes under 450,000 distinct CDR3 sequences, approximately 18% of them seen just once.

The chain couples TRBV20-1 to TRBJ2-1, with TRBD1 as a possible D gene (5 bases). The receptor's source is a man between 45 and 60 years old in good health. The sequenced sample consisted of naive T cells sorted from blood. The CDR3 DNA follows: TGCAGTGCTAGAGGGAAGGGGTTTGCAAATGAGCAGTTCTTC. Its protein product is CSARGKGFANEQFF.